This T cell receptor beta chain was observed in a study of persistence of HIV-infected CD4 T cells. The wider study: CD4+ T cells responding to CMV or HIV-1 Gag were isolated.

The immunoSEQ assay was version 4, run in survey mode. TCRdb's table, derived via immunoSEQ multiplex PCR, lists solely in-frame clones and lacks some. Of about 64,000 clones listed, roughly 75% were seen once; the top ten hold over 1.5%. Overlapping HIV-1 Gag 15-mer peptides at around 0.91 ug per peptide per mL were used. Memory cells lacking CD40L and CD69 with high CD45RO were sorted. Donors had undetectable plasma HIV-1 RNA, under 50 copies/mL, for 4+ years. Germline-derived CDR1 and CDR2 are LNHDA and SQIVND (reference sequence). V trimming: 4 bases; J trimming: 3 bases; junction bases outside the gene matches: 11. The length of the CDR3 is 18 residues. A remark on this clone: What it recognizes is unknown.

Whole-study findings and limits: The rare CMV-responding cells with HIV-1 proviruses were not separately TCR-sequenced.

The rearrangement joins TRBV19 to TRBJ2-6; 8 bases line up with TRBD1. This clonotype originated in an adult man with HIV who was CMV-seropositive. The sample was CD4+ T cells sorted from PBMCs after approximately 19-hour stimulation, taken from a patient who received antiretroviral therapy. CDR3 sequence reads: CASSKRTGRGGGANVLTF. CDR3 bases: TGTGCCAGTAGTAAAAGGACAGGGCGAGGTGGTGGGGCCAACGTCCTGACTTTC.